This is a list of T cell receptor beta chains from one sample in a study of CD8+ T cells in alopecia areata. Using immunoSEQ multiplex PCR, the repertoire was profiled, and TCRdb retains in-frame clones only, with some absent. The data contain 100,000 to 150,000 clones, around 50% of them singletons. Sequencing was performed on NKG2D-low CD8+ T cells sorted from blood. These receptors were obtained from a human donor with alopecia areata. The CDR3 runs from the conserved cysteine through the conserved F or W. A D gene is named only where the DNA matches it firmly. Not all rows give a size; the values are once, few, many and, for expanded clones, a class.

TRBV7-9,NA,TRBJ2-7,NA,CASSFRGEQYF,TGTGCCAGCAGCTTTAGAGGGGAGCAGTACTTC
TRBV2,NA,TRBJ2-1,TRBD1,CASSTGTGDYNEQFF,TGTGCCAGCAGTACCGGGACAGGAGACTACAATGAGCAGTTCTTC
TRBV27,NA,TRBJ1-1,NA,CASSSPDMNTEAFF,TGTGCCAGCAGTTCCCCTGACATGAACACTGAAGCTTTCTTT
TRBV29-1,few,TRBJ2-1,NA,CSGLAGVHNEQFF,TGCAGCGGCCTAGCCGGAGTCCACAATGAGCAGTTCTTC
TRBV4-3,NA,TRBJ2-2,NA,CASSQEPGRVNTGELFF,TGCGCCAGCAGCCAAGAACCGGGACGGGTAAACACCGGGGAGCTGTTTTTT
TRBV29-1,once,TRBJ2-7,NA,CSVEASGENYEQYF,TGCAGCGTTGAAGCCTCGGGGGAAAACTACGAGCAGTACTTC
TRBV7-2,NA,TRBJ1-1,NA,CASSLFPGENTEAFF,TGTGCCAGCAGCTTATTCCCGGGCGAGAACACTGAAGCTTTCTTT
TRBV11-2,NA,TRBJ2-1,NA,CASAWDSNEQFF,TGTGCCAGCGCTTGGGATTCCAATGAGCAGTTCTTC
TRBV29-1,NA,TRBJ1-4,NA,CSVEPGNPAATNEKLFF,TGCAGCGTTGAACCGGGCAACCCGGCCGCAACTAATGAAAAACTGTTTTTT
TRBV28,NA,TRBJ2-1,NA,CASSYENEQFF,TGTGCCAGCAGTTATGAGAATGAGCAGTTCTTC
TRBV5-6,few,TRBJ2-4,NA,CASSVGDHQYF,TGTGCCAGCAGCGTCGGGGACCATCAGTACTTC
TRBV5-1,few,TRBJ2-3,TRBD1,CASSGGQGRTDTQYF,TGCGCCAGCAGCGGGGGACAGGGTCGTACAGATACGCAGTATTTT
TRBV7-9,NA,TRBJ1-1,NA,CASSLRGGDTEAFF,TGTGCCAGCAGCTTACGAGGGGGGGACACTGAAGCTTTCTTT
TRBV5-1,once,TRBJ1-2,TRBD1,CASSDGQGALYGYTF,TGCGCCAGCAGCGACGGACAGGGGGCTCTGTATGGCTACACCTTC
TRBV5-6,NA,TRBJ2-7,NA,CASSLGVSSYEQYF,TGTGCCAGCAGCTTGGGTGTCAGCTCCTACGAGCAGTACTTC
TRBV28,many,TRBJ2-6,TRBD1,CASSLGDRGSGANVLTF,TGTGCCAGCAGTTTAGGAGACAGGGGTTCCGGGGCCAACGTCCTGACTTTC
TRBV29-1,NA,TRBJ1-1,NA,CSVEFSGGPPEAFF,TGCAGCGTTGAGTTTTCCGGGGGACCACCTGAAGCTTTCTTT
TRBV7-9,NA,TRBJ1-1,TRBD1,CASSLVAGGAAEAFF,TGTGCCAGCAGCTTGGTGGCAGGGGGTGCGGCTGAAGCTTTCTTT
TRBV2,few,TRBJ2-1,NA,CASSDGTVGGDEQFF,TGTGCCAGCAGTGATGGGACGGTTGGAGGCGATGAGCAGTTCTTC
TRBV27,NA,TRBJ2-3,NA,CASTYGDTQYF,TGTGCCAGCACCTATGGGGATACGCAGTATTTT
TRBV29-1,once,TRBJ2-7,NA,CSVDGTGNTEQYF,TGCAGCGTTGATGGAACAGGGAACACCGAGCAGTACTTC
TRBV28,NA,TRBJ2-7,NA,CASSSTDYEQYF,TGTGCCAGCAGCTCGACAGATTACGAGCAGTACTTC
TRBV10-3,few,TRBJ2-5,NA,CAIGDPQYF,TGTGCCATCGGGGATCCCCAGTACTTC
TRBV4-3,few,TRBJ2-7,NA,CASSQDPEDSSYEQYF,TGCGCCAGCAGCCAAGATCCCGAGGACAGCTCCTACGAGCAGTACTTC
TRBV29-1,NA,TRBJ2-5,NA,CSVEGGAGGDTQYF,TGCAGCGTTGAGGGTGGTGCAGGGGGGGATACCCAGTACTTC
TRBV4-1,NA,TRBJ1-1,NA,CASSQLPATEAFF,TGCGCCAGCAGCCAACTACCCGCCACTGAAGCTTTCTTT
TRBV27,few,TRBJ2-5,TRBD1,CASSHTGVETQYF,TGTGCCAGCAGTCACACAGGGGTAGAGACCCAGTACTTC
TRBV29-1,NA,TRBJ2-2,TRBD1,CSVGGQGYTGELFF,TGCAGCGTTGGGGGACAGGGGTACACCGGGGAGCTGTTTTTT
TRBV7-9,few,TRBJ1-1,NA,CASSGVGTEAFF,TGTGCCAGCAGCGGAGTAGGCACTGAAGCTTTCTTT
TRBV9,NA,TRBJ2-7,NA,CASSVGGGSEQYF,TGTGCCAGCAGCGTAGGAGGAGGGAGCGAGCAGTACTTC
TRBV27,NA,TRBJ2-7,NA,CASSIDRSSYEQYF,TGTGCCAGCAGTATAGACAGGAGTTCCTACGAGCAGTACTTC
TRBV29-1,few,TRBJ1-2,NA,CSVDVAGAYGYTF,TGCAGCGTTGATGTGGCAGGGGCATATGGCTACACCTTC
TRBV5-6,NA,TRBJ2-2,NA,CASSFDGELFF,TGTGCCAGCAGCTTTGACGGGGAGCTGTTTTTT
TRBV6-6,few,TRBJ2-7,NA,CASSYSASSYEQYF,TGTGCCAGCAGTTACTCTGCAAGCTCCTACGAGCAGTACTTC